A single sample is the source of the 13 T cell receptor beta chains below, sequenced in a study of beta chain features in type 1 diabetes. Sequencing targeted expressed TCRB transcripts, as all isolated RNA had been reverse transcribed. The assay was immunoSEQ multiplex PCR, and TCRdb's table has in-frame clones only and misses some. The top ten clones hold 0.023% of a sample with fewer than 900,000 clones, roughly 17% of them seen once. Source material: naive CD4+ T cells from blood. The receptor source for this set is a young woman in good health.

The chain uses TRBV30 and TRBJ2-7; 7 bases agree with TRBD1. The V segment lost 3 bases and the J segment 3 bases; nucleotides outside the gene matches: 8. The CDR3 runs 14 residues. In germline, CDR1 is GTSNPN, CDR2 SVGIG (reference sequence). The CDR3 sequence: CAWRAGTESYEQYF. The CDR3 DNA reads TGTGCCTGGAGGGCCGGGACAGAAAGCTACGAGCAGTACTTC.

CDR3 sequence reads: CASSLGGSLDIQYF. The CDR3, as DNA: TGTGCCAGCAGCTTAGGGGGCAGTCTAGACATTCAGTACTTC. The chain employs TRBV7-9 and TRBJ2-4; tentative D call: TRBD1 (5 bases). Deletions cut 1 base from V and 8 bases from J, with 12 bases between. The germline V gene has CDR1 SEHNR and CDR2 FQNEAQ (reference sequence). CDR3 length: 14 residues.

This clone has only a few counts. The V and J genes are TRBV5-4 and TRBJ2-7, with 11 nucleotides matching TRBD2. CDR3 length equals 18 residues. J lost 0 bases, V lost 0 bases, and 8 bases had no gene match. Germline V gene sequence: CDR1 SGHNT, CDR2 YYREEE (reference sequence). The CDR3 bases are TGTGCCAGCAGCTTGGTTACTAGCGGGAGCCTGAGCTCCTACGAGCAGTACTTC. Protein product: CASSLVTSGSLSSYEQYF.

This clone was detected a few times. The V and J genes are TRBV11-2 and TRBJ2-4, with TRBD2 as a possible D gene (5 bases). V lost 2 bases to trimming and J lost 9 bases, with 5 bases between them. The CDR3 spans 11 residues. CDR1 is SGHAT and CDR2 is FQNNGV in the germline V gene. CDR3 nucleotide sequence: TGTGCCAGCAGCTTACGGGGCATTCAGTACTTC. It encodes CASSLRGIQYF.

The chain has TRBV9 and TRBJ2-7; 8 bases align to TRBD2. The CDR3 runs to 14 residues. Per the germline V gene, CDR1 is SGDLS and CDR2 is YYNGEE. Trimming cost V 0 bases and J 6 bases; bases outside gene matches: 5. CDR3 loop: CASSVESGSGEQYF. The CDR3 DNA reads TGTGCCAGCAGCGTAGAAAGCGGGAGCGGCGAGCAGTACTTC.

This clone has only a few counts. This chain's CDR3 is CASSQSYRGNTGELFF. CDR3 bases: TGTGCCAGCAGCCAATCTTACAGGGGGAACACCGGGGAGCTGTTTTTT. The rearrangement links TRBV14 to TRBJ2-2, with 7 bases identical to TRBD1. Germline assignment: CDR1 SGHDN and CDR2 FVKESK. This CDR3 contains 16 residues. With V trimmed by 2 bases and J by 1 base, 4 bases remained unmatched.

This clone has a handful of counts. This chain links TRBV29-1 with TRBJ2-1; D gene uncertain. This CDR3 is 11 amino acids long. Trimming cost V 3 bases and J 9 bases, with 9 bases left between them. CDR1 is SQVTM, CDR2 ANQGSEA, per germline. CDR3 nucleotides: TGCAGCGTTGATAGGCAGACTGAGCAGTTCTTC. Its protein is CSVDRQTEQFF.

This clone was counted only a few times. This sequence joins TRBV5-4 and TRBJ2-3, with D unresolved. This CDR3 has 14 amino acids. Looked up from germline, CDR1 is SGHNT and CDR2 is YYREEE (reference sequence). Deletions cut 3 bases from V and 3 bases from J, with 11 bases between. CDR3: CASSSAFLTDTQYF. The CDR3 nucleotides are TGTGCCAGCAGCTCTGCGTTTCTGACAGATACGCAGTATTTT.

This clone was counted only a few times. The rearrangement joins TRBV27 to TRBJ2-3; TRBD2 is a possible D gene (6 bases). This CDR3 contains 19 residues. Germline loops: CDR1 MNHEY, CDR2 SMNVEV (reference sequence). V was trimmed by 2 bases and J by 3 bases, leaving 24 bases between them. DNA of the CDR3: TGTGCCAGCAGTTTACGGAACACTCTACTCCGGGGGATTACAGATACGCAGTATTTT. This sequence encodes CASSLRNTLLRGITDTQYF.

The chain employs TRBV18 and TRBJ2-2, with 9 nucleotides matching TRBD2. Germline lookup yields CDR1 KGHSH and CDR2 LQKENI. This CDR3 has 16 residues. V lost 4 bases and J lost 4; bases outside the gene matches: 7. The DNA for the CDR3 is TGTGCCAGCTCACGCGCAGCGGGAGGCGGCACCGGGGAGCTGTTTTTT. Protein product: CASSRAAGGGTGELFF. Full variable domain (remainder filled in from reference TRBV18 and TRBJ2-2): NAGVMQNPRHLVRRRGQEARLRCSPMKGHSHVYWYRQLPEEGLKFMVYLQKENIIDESGMPKERFSAEFPKEGPSILRIQQVVRGDSAAYFCASSRAAGGGTGELFFGEGSRLTVL.

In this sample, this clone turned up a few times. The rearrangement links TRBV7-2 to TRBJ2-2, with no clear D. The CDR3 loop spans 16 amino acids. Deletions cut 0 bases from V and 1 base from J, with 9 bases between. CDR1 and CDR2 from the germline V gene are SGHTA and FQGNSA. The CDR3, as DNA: TGTGCCAGCAGCTTAGCTCCTGGTGGGAACACCGGGGAGCTGTTTTTT. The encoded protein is CASSLAPGGNTGELFF.

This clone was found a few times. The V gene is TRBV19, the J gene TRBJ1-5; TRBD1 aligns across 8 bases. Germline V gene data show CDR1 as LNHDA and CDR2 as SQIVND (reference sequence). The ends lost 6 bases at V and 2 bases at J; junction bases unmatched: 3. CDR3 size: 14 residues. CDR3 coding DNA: TGTGCCAGTAGCGACAGGGGTGGCAATCAGCCCCAGCATTTT. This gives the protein CASSDRGGNQPQHF.

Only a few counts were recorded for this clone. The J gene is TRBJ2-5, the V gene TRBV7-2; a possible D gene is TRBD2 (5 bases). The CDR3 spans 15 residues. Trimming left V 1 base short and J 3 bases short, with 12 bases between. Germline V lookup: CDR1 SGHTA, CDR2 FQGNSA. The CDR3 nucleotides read TGTGCCAGCAGCTTAGGCGGGCCTATGAAAGAGACCCAGTACTTC. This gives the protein CASSLGGPMKETQYF.